Shown below are 23 T cell receptor beta chains from a single sample sequenced in a study of blood T cell repertoires in COVID-19. Profiling relied on immunoSEQ multiplex PCR, and the TCRdb table lists in-frame clones only, not all of them. This sample yields tens of thousands of clones, of which 88% are seen a single time; about 3.9% belongs to the top ten. The source material was peripheral blood. Source of these receptors: a human donor in a cohort sampled during active COVID-19.

This CDR3 is CASSLKTGFIFDEQFF. CDR3 nucleotides: TGTGCCAGCAGTCTAAAGACAGGTTTTATTTTCGATGAGCAGTTCTTC. The chain links TRBV6-6 to TRBJ2-1; the D gene is possibly TRBD1 (6 bases). Per germline, CDR1 MNHNY and CDR2 SVGAGI (reference sequence). Trimming removed 5 bases at V and 8 bases at J, with 22 bases between. The CDR3 consists of 16 residues.

The rearrangement uses TRBV3-1 (or the pseudogene TRBV3-2) and TRBJ2-3; possible D gene TRBD1, 6 bases. This CDR3 contains 14 residues. Germline CDR1 is LGHDT and CDR2 is YNNKEL (reference sequence). Trimming removed 3 bases from V and 9 bases from J, with 16 bases in between. As DNA, the CDR3 is TGTGCCAGCAGCCACACGGGACACGGGGAGACGCAGTATTTT. This codes for CASSHTGHGETQYF.

The chain couples TRBV5-5 to TRBJ2-1; 9 nucleotides agree with TRBD2. Germline V gives CDR1 SGHKS, CDR2 YYEKEE (reference sequence). The CDR3 has 17 amino acids. V dropped 7 bases and J dropped 8; count of bases not matched to a gene: 19. The CDR3: CASLTHPSGGISYEQFF. The CDR3, as DNA: TGTGCCAGCCTTACCCACCCCAGCGGGGGGATCTCGTATGAGCAGTTCTTC. The variable domain in full, completed from reference TRBV5-5 and TRBJ2-1, reads DAGVTQSPTHLIKTRGQQVTLRCSPISGHKSVSWYQQVLGQGPQFIFQYYEKEERGRGNFPDRFSARQFPNYSSELNVNALLLGDSALYLCASLTHPSGGISYEQFFGPGTRLTVL.

The chain uses TRBV7-9 and TRBJ1-5; 10 positions match TRBD1. Germline V gives CDR1 SEHNR, CDR2 FQNEAQ (reference sequence). With V trimmed by 4 bases and J by 6 bases, 9 bases remained unmatched. This CDR3 is 16 amino acids long. The CDR3 loop reads CASSSGTGEMGQPQHF. The CDR3 bases are TGTGCCAGCAGCTCCGGGACAGGGGAAATGGGTCAGCCCCAGCATTTT.

The gene calls are TRBV29-1 and TRBJ2-3, with D hard to call. V was trimmed by 3 bases and J by 1 base, leaving 8 bases between them. There are 13 residues in the CDR3. Germline loops: CDR1 SQVTM, CDR2 ANQGSEA. CDR3 loop: CSVDGSGTDTQYF. The CDR3 nucleotides read TGCAGCGTTGACGGGTCTGGCACAGATACGCAGTATTTT.

The CDR3 protein is CASRPSGYTYEQYF. As DNA, the CDR3 is TGTGCCAGCAGGCCTAGCGGTTATACCTACGAGCAGTACTTC. The rearrangement uses TRBV27 and TRBJ2-7; TRBD2 matches at 7 bases. Germline V lookup: CDR1 MNHEY, CDR2 SMNVEV (reference sequence). The junction had 7 bases not matched to a gene; V was cut back by 6 bases and J by 2 bases. The CDR3 length is 14 residues.

This clone was observed a handful of times. The genes are TRBV14 and TRBJ2-7; TRBD2 is a possible D gene (6 bases). V was trimmed by 3 bases and J by 3 bases, leaving 12 bases between them. The length of the CDR3 is 14 residues. Germline CDR1 SGHDN, CDR2 FVKESK. In nucleotides, the CDR3 is TGTGCCAGCAGCCATTCCCGGGGGTTCTACGAGCAGTACTTC. Amino acids: CASSHSRGFYEQYF.

J is TRBJ2-3 and V is TRBV15, with a possible D match to TRBD1 (6 bases). The CDR3 has 18 amino acids. From germline, CDR1 is LNHNV and CDR2 YYDKDF (reference sequence). The ends were cut back, 1 base at V and 0 bases at J, with 17 bases in the middle. This CDR3 reads CATSRGITLGQSTDTQYF. The CDR3 coding sequence is TGTGCCACCAGCAGAGGGATTACCCTGGGACAAAGCACAGATACGCAGTATTTT.

The chain recombines TRBV7-8 with TRBJ2-1, with D maybe TRBD2 (6 bases). Trimming cost V 1 base and J 9 bases, with 13 bases left between them. The CDR3 contains 14 residues. Germline V gene lookup returns CDR1 SGHVS and CDR2 FQNEAQ. The CDR3 sequence: CASSLGLERGEQFF. CDR3 sequence (DNA): TGTGCCAGCAGCTTAGGACTAGAGAGAGGTGAGCAGTTCTTC.

J is TRBJ1-1 and V is TRBV4-1, with D uncertain. The CDR3 loop spans 14 amino acids. Looked up from germline, CDR1 is MGHRA and CDR2 is YSYEKL. Trimming removed 6 bases from V and 4 bases from J, with 15 bases in between. CDR3 sequence (DNA): TGCGCCAGCAGTTTCTACTCAGGATCCACTGAAGCTTTCTTT. Translating it yields CASSFYSGSTEAFF.

The chain uses TRBV6-2 or TRBV6-3 and TRBJ1-2; TRBD1 is a possible D gene (6 bases). V was pared by 6 bases and J by 8 bases, with 13 bases between. Germline lookup yields CDR1 MNHEY and CDR2 SVGEGT. The CDR3 length is 12 residues. This CDR3 is CASSFGQQGYTF. The CDR3 DNA is TGTGCCAGCAGCTTCGGACAGCAAGGCTACACCTTC.

The chain links TRBV9 to TRBJ2-1; the D is unclear. Trimming pared 3 bases from V and 7 bases from J, leaving 8 bases between. CDR3 length equals 12 residues. Germline V CDR1 and CDR2: SGDLS, YYNGEE. CDR3 coding DNA: TGTGCCAGCAGCGCTAGGTTTAATGAGCAGTTCTTC. Translated, it gives CASSARFNEQFF.

V gene TRBV28 combines with J gene TRBJ2-7; perhaps TRBD2 as D (5 bases). This CDR3 region has 12 residues. Germline lookup yields CDR1 MDHEN and CDR2 SYDVKM. V lost 4 bases and J lost 2, with 6 bases in between. The CDR3 DNA reads TGTGCCAGCAGTTCGGGGACCTACGAGCAGTACTTC. It encodes CASSSGTYEQYF.

The CDR3 region has the DNA TGTGCCAGCAGCTTAGGAGTAGCCAGCTCCTACGAGCAGTACTTC. Translation gives CASSLGVASSYEQYF. The V gene is TRBV7-2, the J gene TRBJ2-7; D remains unclear. Germline CDR1 and CDR2: SGHTA and FQGNSA. The CDR3 runs 15 residues. V was clipped by 1 base and J by 0 bases, with 10 bases between them.

J is TRBJ2-1 and V is TRBV27; 10 nucleotides line up with TRBD1. Per germline, CDR1 MNHEY and CDR2 SMNVEV (reference sequence). This CDR3 has 15 residues. Unmatched junction bases numbered 7, after V lost 6 bases and J lost 5 bases. CDR3 sequence (DNA): TGTGCCAGCAGGGAGACAGGGGGCTTGGACAATGAGCAGTTCTTC. This encodes CASRETGGLDNEQFF.

This rearrangement joins TRBV30 to TRBJ2-5; tentatively, D is TRBD2 (6 bases). The CDR3 has 14 residues. CDR1 is GTSNPN, CDR2 SVGIG, per germline (reference sequence). Trimming stripped 0 bases from V and 5 bases from J, with 13 bases between. The CDR3 reads CAWSVRGFEETQYF. DNA of the CDR3: TGTGCCTGGAGTGTACGGGGGTTTGAGGAGACCCAGTACTTC.

V and J are TRBV11-2 and TRBJ1-2, with D perhaps matching TRBD1 (6 bases). The germline gives CDR1 SGHAT, CDR2 FQNNGV. This CDR3 spans 15 amino acids. V lost 5 bases to trimming and J lost 5 bases, with 18 bases between them. This CDR3 is CASSPEGGRGYGYTF. Here the CDR3 DNA reads TGTGCCAGCAGCCCAGAGGGGGGGCGCGGGTATGGCTACACCTTC. The variable domain in full, with the rest retrieved from reference TRBV11-2 and TRBJ1-2, is EAGVAQSPRYKIIEKRQSVAFWCNPISGHATLYWYQQILGQGPKLLIQFQNNGVVDDSQLPKDRFSAERLKGVDSTLKIQPAKLEDSAVYLCASSPEGGRGYGYTFGSGTRLTVV.

J is TRBJ2-2 and V is TRBV4-2; unclear D gene. Germline CDR1 is LGHNA and CDR2 is YNFKEQ. This CDR3 region has 12 residues. Trimming stripped 3 bases from V and 4 bases from J, with 3 bases between. The CDR3 loop is CASSHGTGELFF. CDR3 DNA sequence: TGTGCCAGCAGCCACGGCACCGGGGAGCTGTTTTTT.

This clone appeared a few times. The chain couples TRBV19 to TRBJ2-7; TRBD1 matches 9 bases. After removal of 1 base from V and 5 bases from J, the junction contained 6 bases not matched to a gene. The V gene's germline CDR1 is LNHDA and CDR2 SQIVND (reference sequence). CDR3 length equals 15 residues. CDR3 bases: TGTGCCAGTAGTATAGGGTACAGGGGGCTGAACGAGCAGTACTTC. This sequence encodes CASSIGYRGLNEQYF.

V usage is TRBV30 and J usage is TRBJ2-5, with 9 bases lining up with TRBD1. CDR1 and CDR2 from the germline V gene are GTSNPN and SVGIG (reference sequence). The CDR3 is made up of 15 amino acids. V lost 1 base, J lost 4 bases, and 7 bases stayed unmatched. CDR3 in DNA: TGTGCCTGGAGTGACTTTTCGACAGGGGGAGAGACCCAGTACTTC. Translated: CAWSDFSTGGETQYF.

The CDR3 DNA is TGTGCCAGCAGCTTGATCATAACAGGGGGCTATGGCTACACCTTC. It is translated as CASSLIITGGYGYTF. This chain connects TRBV5-6 to TRBJ1-2; 8 bases align to TRBD1. The CDR3 totals 15 residues. Germline values: CDR1 SGHDT, CDR2 YYEEEE. With V trimmed by 1 base and J by 4 bases, 6 bases remained unmatched. Together with reference TRBV5-6 and TRBJ1-2, the CDR3 gives the full variable domain: DAGVTQSPTHLIKTRGQQVTLRCSPKSGHDTVSWYQQALGQGPQFIFQYYEEEERQRGNFPDRFSGHQFPNYSSELNVNALLLGDSALYLCASSLIITGGYGYTFGSGTRLTVV.

The V gene is TRBV5-6, the J gene TRBJ2-7, with a possible D match to TRBD1 (6 bases). The V end lost 2 bases, the J end lost 0 bases, and 21 bases lay between the germline ends. The CDR3 loop spans 18 amino acids. The germline V gene encodes CDR1 SGHDT and CDR2 YYEEEE. CDR3 DNA: TGTGCCAGCAGCTTCCCCGCCATAACAGGGACCCTCTCCTACGAGCAGTACTTC. It codes for CASSFPAITGTLSYEQYF.

The chain carries TRBV5-1 and TRBJ1-2; TRBD1 matches 7 bases. Germline assignment: CDR1 SGHRS and CDR2 YFSETQ. The CDR3 covers 14 residues. Trimming at V came to 4 bases and at J to 6 bases, leaving 9 bases not matched to a gene. The CDR3 region has the DNA TGCGCCAGCAGCCCACCGACAGGGACGGATGGCTACACCTTC. Its protein product is CASSPPTGTDGYTF.